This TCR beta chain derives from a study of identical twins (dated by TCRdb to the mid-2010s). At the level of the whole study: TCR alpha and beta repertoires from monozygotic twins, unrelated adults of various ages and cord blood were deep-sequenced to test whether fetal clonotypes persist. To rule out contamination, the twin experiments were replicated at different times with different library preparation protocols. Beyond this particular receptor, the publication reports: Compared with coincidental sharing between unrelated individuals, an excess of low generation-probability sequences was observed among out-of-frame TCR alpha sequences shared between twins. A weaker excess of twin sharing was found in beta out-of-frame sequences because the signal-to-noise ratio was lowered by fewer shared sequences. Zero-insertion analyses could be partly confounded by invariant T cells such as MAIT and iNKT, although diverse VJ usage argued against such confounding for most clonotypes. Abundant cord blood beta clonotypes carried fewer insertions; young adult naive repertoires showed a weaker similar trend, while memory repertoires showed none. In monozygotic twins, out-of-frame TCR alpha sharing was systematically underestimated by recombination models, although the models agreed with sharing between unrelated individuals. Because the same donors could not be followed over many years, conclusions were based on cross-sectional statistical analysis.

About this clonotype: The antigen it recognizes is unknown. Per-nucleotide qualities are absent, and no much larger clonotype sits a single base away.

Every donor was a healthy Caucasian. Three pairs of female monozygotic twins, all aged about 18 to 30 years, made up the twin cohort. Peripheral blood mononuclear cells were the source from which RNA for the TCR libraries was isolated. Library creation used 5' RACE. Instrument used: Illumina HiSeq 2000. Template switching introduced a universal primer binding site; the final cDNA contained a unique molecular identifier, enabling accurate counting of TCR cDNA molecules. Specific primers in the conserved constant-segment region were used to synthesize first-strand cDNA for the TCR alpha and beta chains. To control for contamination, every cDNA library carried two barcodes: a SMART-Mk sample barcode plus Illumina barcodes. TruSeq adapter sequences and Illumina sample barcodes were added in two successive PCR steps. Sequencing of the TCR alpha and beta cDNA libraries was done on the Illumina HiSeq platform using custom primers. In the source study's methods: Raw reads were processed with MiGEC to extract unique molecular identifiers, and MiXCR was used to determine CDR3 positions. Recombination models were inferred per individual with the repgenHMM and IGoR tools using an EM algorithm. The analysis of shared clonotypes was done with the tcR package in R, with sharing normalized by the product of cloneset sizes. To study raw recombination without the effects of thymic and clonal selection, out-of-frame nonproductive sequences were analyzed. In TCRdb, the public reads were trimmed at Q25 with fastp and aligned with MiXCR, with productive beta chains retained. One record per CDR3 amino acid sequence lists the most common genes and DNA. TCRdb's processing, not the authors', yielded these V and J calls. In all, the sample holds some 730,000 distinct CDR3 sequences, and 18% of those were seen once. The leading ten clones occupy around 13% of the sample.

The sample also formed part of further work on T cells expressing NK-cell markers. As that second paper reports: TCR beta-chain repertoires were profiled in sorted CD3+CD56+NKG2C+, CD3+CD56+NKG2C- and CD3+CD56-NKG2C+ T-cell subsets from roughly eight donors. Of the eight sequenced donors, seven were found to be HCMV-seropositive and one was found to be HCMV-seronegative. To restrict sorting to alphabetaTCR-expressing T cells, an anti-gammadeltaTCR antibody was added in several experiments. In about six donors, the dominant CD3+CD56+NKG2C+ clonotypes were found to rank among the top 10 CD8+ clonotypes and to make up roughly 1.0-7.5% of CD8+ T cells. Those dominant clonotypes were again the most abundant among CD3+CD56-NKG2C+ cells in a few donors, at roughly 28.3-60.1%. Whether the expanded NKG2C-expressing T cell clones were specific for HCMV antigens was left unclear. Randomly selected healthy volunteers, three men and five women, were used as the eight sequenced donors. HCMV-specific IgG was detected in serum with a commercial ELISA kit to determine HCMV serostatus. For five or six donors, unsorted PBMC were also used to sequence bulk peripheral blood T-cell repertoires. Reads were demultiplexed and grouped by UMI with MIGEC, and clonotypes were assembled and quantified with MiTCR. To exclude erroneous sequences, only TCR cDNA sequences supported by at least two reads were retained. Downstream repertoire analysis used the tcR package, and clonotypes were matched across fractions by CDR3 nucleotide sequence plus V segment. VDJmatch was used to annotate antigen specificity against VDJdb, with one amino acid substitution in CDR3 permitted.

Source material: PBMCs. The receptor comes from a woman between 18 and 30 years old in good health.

The encoded CDR3 is CASAGTSVYNEQFF. The DNA reads TGTGCCAGCGCCGGGACTAGCGTTTACAATGAGCAGTTCTTC. The chain is encoded by TRBV12-3 or TRBV12-4 joined to TRBJ2-1, with 10 junctional bases fitting TRBD2. From V the trimming removes 8 bases and from J it removes 4 bases, while the gene matches leave 5 bases of the junction unaccounted for. The CDR3 spans 14 residues, from the cysteine through the phenylalanine. The only DNA kept is the CDR3, 42 bases in frame from the first base.